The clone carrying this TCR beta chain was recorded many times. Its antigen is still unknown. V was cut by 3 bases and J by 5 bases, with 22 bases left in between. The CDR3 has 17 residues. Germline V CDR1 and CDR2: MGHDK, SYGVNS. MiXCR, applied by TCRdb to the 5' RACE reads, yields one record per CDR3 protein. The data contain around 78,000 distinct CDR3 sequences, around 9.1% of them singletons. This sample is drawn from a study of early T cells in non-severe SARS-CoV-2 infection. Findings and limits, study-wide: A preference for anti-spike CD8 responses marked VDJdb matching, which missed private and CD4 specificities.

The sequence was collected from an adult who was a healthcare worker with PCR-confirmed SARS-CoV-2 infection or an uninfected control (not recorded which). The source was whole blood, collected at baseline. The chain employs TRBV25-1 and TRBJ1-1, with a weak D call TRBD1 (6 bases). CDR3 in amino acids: CASSDPAGAGRFTEAFF. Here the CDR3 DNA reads TGTGCCAGCAGTGACCCCGCGGGGGCAGGGCGGTTTACTGAAGCTTTCTTT.